What follows are 4 T cell receptor beta chains derived from one specimen sequenced in a study of blood T cell repertoires in COVID-19. Profiling relied on immunoSEQ multiplex PCR, and the TCRdb table lists in-frame clones only, not all of them. The sample consists of 270,000 or so clones, approximately 90% of them appearing once. The source material was PBMCs or T cells enriched from blood (not recorded which). These receptors originate from a woman in her twenties or thirties with acute COVID-19.

The rearrangement uses TRBV28 and TRBJ2-2; D is possibly TRBD1 (6 bases). V was pared by 7 bases and J by 0 bases, with 15 bases between. The length of the CDR3 is 16 residues. Per germline, CDR1 MDHEN and CDR2 SYDVKM. CDR3 in amino acids: CASTIPGVTNTGELFF. CDR3 DNA: TGTGCCAGCACCATCCCAGGGGTCACGAACACCGGGGAGCTGTTTTTT. The whole variable domain, filled in from reference TRBV28 and TRBJ2-2, reads DVKVTQSSRYLVKRTGEKVFLECVQDMDHENMFWYRQDPGLGLRLIYFSYDVKMKEKGDIPEGYSVSREKKERFSLILESASTNQTSMYLCASTIPGVTNTGELFFGEGSRLTVL.

This sequence joins TRBV24-1 and TRBJ1-5; D is ambiguous. Trimming removed 0 bases at V and 7 bases at J, with 6 bases between. Germline CDR1 reads KGHDR; CDR2 reads SFDVKD. The CDR3 extends over 13 amino acids. The CDR3 DNA reads TGTGCCACCAGTGATTTGTCGGGGCAGCCCCAGCATTTT. It yields the protein CATSDLSGQPQHF.

V gene TRBV10-3 combines with J gene TRBJ2-1, with 12 bases matching TRBD2. V dropped 10 bases and J dropped 7; count of bases not matched to a gene: 11. CDR3 length: 15 residues. Germline CDR1 reads ENHRY; CDR2 reads SYGVKD. CDR3 bases: TGTGCCACCTACTCTAGCGGGAGGGCCGGTAATGAGCAGTTCTTC. Its protein is CATYSSGRAGNEQFF.

With respect to this clone: At one end, the junction sequence differs from germline, possibly due to a read error. V gene TRBV6-1 combines with J gene TRBJ2-2; D may be TRBD1 (6 bases). Germline CDR1 and CDR2: MNHNS and SASEGT. CDR3 length: 15 amino acids. CDR3 in DNA: TGTGCCAGCAGGGAAGGACAGAAGTACACCGGGGAGCTGTTTTTT. Amino acids: CASREGQKYTGELFF.